This entry is about one T cell receptor beta chain. The data were taken from a study of spatial heterogeneity in lung cancer. Overall study: Raw reads showed each unique TCR and UMI combination turning up more than ten times on average.

A unique molecular identifier was carried by every single TCR cDNA molecule. Each CDR3 protein gets one entry after TCRdb re-called the 5' RACE reads with MiXCR. This table has tens of thousands of distinct CDR3 sequences, around 12% appearing once. Indicated time point: sample taken at primary tumor resection. Unsorted whole RNA samples from tumor, nontumor lung or frozen PBMC were sequenced. V was cut by 4 bases and J by 5 bases, with 11 bases left in between. This CDR3 has 13 amino acids. Germline CDR1 and CDR2: SGHTA and FQGNSA. The rearrangement links TRBV7-2 to TRBJ1-1; D gene uncertain. The receptor's source is a male donor with early-stage non-small cell lung cancer. The sample was PBMCs, taken at surgery. The CDR3 here is CASSSDGGTEAFF. In nucleotides, the CDR3 is TGTGCCAGCAGCTCGGACGGTGGTACTGAAGCTTTCTTT.